These T cell receptor beta chains were read from a single sample in a study of T cells in Graves' hyperthyroidism and ophthalmopathy. TCRdb re-called the multiplex PCR reads with MiXCR, one entry per CDR3 protein. The sample carries around 450,000 distinct CDR3 sequences, less than 20% recorded once. Sequencing was done on a sample of blood. Every receptor here comes from a woman aged 18-30 years with Graves' hyperthyroidism. Both conserved end residues are part of each CDR3. Fields, in order: clone size, J gene, V gene, D gene, CDR3 DNA, CDR3 protein. A D gene is named only where the DNA matches it firmly. Some rows have no size entry. The others give once, few or many, or a class for an expanded clone.

>many|TRBJ1-4|TRBV7-8|.
TGTGCCAGCAGCACGGGAGTCTGGGGGGAAAAACTGTTTTTT
CASSTGVWGEKLFF
>many|TRBJ2-2|TRBV12-5|.
TGTGCTAGTGGTTTGGAGGGGGAGCTGTTTTTT
CASGLEGELFF
>few|TRBJ2-2|TRBV5-1|.
TGCGCCAGCAGCCTGGATCTGACCCACACCGGGGAGCTGTTTTTT
CASSLDLTHTGELFF
>many|TRBJ1-2|TRBV19|TRBD1
TGTGCCAGTAGTATAGACGGACAGGGGAACTATGGCTACACCTTC
CASSIDGQGNYGYTF
>.|TRBJ2-1|TRBV7-9|TRBD2
TGTGCCAGCAGCCCACGGAGCGGGGGCCCGGGGTGGGAGCAGTTCTTC
CASSPRSGGPGWEQFF
>many|TRBJ1-1|TRBV11-2|.
TGTGCCAGCAGCTTAGCCCAGGTGTTCACTGAGGCTTTCTTT
CASSLAQVFTEAFF
>many|TRBJ2-4|TRBV3-1|TRBD1
TGTGCCAGCAGCCAACATTCAGGGGGCTCCAAAAACATTCAGTACTTC
CASSQHSGGSKNIQYF
>.|TRBJ2-4|TRBV4-1|.
TGCGCCAGCAGCCAAGTAGGGGTTCGTCGAAACATTCAGTACTTC
CASSQVGVRRNIQYF
>many|TRBJ2-1|TRBV11-3|TRBD2
TGTGCCAGCAGACAACCGGGACTAGCGGGCCAGAGCTCCTACAATGAGCAGTTCTTC
CASRQPGLAGQSSYNEQFF
>.|TRBJ1-5|TRBV7-2|TRBD1
TGTGCCAGCAGCTTCCGGACAGGGGTCGTTGGTCAGCCCCAGCATTTT
CASSFRTGVVGQPQHF
>.|TRBJ2-7|TRBV5-4|TRBD2
TGTGCCAGCAGCTCCGGGGGGGACACCCGATACAGCTACGAGCAGTACTTC
CASSSGGDTRYSYEQYF
>many|TRBJ1-4|TRBV18|.
TGTGCCAGCTCCCTCCTCGCGGATGAAAAACTGTTTTTT
CASSLLADEKLFF
>.|TRBJ1-2|TRBV2|TRBD1
TGTGCCAGCAGCTATACAGGGGCTAACTATGGCTACACCTTC
CASSYTGANYGYTF
>many|TRBJ1-5|TRBV6-1|TRBD1
TGTGCCAGCAGTACCGAGACAGGGGCAACGTATAGCAATCAGCCCCAGCATTTT
CASSTETGATYSNQPQHF
>many|TRBJ1-2|TRBV2|TRBD1
TGTGCCAGCAGTGACGTACAGGGGGACTATGGCTACACCTTC
CASSDVQGDYGYTF
>many|TRBJ2-2|TRBV12-5|TRBD2
TGTGCTAGTGGACGGAATAGCGGGAGCCAGAACACCGGGGAGCTGTTTTTT
CASGRNSGSQNTGELFF
>many|TRBJ2-1|TRBV3-1|.
TGTGCCAGCAGCCAAGGGAGGGATGAGCAGTTCTTC
CASSQGRDEQFF
>many|TRBJ2-5|TRBV7-9|TRBD2
TGTGCCAGCAGCCCCAAGAGGGCGCGGGAGGAGACCCAGTACTTC
CASSPKRAREETQYF
>many|TRBJ2-5|TRBV20-1|TRBD2
TGCAGTGCCCGCACGGGACTAGCTGGGGAGACCCAGTACTTC
CSARTGLAGETQYF
>.|TRBJ2-3|TRBV18|.
TGTGCCAGCTCACCACTGACACCAGGGGATACGCAGTATTTT
CASSPLTPGDTQYF
>.|TRBJ2-7|TRBV19|.
TGTGCCAGTAGACCTCGGGGTATGGGCAGGGGCATCCACGAGCAGTACTTC
CASRPRGMGRGIHEQYF
>.|TRBJ2-7|TRBV6-1|TRBD2
TGTGCCAGCAGGGGGGAACTAGCGAACCACTACGAGCAGTACTTC
CASRGELANHYEQYF
>many|TRBJ1-2|TRBV7-9|.
TGTGCCAGCAGCGACCCCGGGGCCGGTGGCTACACCTTC
CASSDPGAGGYTF